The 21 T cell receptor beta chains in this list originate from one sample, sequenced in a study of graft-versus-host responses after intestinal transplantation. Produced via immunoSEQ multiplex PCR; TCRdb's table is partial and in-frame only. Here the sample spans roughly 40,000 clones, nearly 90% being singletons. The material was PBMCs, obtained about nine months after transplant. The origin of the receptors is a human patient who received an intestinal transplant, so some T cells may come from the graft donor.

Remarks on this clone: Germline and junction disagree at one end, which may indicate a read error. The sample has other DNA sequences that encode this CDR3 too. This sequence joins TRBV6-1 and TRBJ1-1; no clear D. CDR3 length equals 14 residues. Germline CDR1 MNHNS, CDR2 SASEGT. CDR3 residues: CASSVLDGNTEAFF. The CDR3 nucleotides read TGCGCCAGCAGTGTTCTAGATGGGAACACTGAAGCTTTCTTT.

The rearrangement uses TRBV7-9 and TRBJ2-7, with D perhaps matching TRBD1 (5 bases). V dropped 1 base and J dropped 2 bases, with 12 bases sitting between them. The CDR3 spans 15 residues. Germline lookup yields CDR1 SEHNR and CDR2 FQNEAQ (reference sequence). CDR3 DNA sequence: TGTGCCAGCAGCTTAGGGGTGACAGACGCCTACGAGCAGTACTTC. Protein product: CASSLGVTDAYEQYF.

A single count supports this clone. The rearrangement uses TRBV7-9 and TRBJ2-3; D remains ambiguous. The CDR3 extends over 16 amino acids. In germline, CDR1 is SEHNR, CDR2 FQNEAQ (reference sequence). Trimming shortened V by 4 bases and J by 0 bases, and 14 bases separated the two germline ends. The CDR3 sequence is CASSSPAVISTDTQYF. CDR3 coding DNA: TGTGCCAGCAGCTCCCCGGCTGTCATAAGCACAGATACGCAGTATTTT. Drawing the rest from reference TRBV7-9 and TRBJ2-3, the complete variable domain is DTGVSQNPRHKITKRGQNVTFRCDPISEHNRLYWYRQTLGQGPEFLTYFQNEAQLEKSRLLSDRFSAERPKGSFSTLEIQRTEQGDSAMYLCASSSPAVISTDTQYFGPGTRLTVL.

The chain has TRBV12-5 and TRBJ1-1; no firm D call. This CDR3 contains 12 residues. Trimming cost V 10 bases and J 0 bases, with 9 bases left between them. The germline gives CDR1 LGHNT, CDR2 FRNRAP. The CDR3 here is CATGSLNTEAFF. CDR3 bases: TGTGCTACAGGCAGTCTGAACACTGAAGCTTTCTTT.

This chain's CDR3 is CASSLHGFETQYF. The CDR3 bases are TGTGCCAGCAGCCTCCACGGTTTTGAGACCCAGTACTTC. V and J are TRBV5-4 and TRBJ2-5; D is unclear. Germline lookup yields CDR1 SGHNT and CDR2 YYREEE (reference sequence). V gave up 4 bases and J gave up 5 bases, with 12 bases separating them. The CDR3 is 13 amino acids. The full variable domain, with the rest looked up from reference TRBV5-4 and TRBJ2-5, is ETGVTQSPTHLIKTRGQQVTLRCSSQSGHNTVSWYQQALGQGPQFIFQYYREEENGRGNFPPRFSGLQFPNYSSELNVNALELDDSALYLCASSLHGFETQYFGPGTRLLVL.

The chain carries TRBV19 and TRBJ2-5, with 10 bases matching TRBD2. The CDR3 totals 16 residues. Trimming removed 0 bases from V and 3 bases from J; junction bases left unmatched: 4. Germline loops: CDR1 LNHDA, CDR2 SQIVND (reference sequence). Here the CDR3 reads CASSIEGTSEEETQYF. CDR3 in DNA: TGTGCCAGTAGTATAGAAGGGACTAGCGAGGAAGAGACCCAGTACTTC. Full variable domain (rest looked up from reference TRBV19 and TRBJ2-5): DGGITQSPKYLFRKEGQNVTLSCEQNLNHDAMYWYRQDPGQGLRLIYYSQIVNDFQKGDIAEGYSVSREKKESFPLTVTSAQKNPTAFYLCASSIEGTSEEETQYFGPGTRLLVL.

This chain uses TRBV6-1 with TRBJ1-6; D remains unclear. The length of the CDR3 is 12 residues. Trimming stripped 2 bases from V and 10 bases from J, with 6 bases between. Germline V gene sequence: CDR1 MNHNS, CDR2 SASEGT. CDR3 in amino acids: CASSELGSPLHF. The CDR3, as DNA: TGTGCCAGCAGTGAACTGGGCTCACCCCTCCACTTT.

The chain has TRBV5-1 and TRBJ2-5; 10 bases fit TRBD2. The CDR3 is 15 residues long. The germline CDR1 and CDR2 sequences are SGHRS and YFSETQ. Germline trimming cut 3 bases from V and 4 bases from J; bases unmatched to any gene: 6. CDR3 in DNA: TGCGCCAGCAGCTACCGAGCGGGAGGGGGAGAGACCCAGTACTTC. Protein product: CASSYRAGGGETQYF. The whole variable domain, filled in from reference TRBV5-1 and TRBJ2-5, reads KAGVTQTPRYLIKTRGQQVTLSCSPISGHRSVSWYQQTPGQGLQFLFEYFSETQRNKGNFPGRFSGRQFSNSRSEMNVSTLELGDSALYLCASSYRAGGGETQYFGPGTRLLVL.

CDR3: CASAGDGYEQYF. In nucleotides, the CDR3 is TGTGCCAGTGCTGGGGATGGCTACGAGCAGTACTTC. The rearrangement links TRBV4-2 to TRBJ2-7; D uncertain. Trimming took 9 bases from V and 3 from J, leaving 12 bases between them. This CDR3 region has 12 residues. Germline V gene data show CDR1 as LGHNA and CDR2 as YNFKEQ.

CDR3 sequence reads: CTSSRHRTAGQPQHF. The CDR3 DNA sequence: TGCACCAGCAGCCGACACAGGACAGCTGGCCAGCCCCAGCATTTT. The chain is built from TRBV1 and TRBJ1-5; the table's D call TRBD1 went unverified against the DNA. TRBV1 is labeled a pseudogene. The CDR3 is 15 amino acids.

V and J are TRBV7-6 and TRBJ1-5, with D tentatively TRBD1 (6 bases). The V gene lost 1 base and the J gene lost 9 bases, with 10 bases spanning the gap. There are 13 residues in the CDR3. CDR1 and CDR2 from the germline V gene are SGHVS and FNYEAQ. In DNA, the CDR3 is TGTGCCAGCAGCTTAGAGGGGGGCTGGCCCCAGCATTTT. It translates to CASSLEGGWPQHF.

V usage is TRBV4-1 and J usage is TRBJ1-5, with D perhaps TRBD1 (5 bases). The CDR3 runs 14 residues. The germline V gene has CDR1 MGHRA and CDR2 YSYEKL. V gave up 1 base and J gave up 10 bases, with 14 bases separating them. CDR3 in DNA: TGCGCCAGCAGCCAAGTGGGGCTGTGGTTCCCCCAGCATTTT. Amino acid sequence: CASSQVGLWFPQHF.

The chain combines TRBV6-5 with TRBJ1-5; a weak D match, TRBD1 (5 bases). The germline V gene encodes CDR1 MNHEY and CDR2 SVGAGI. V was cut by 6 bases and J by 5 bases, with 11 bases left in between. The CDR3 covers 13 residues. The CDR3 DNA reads TGTGCCAGCAGCCTGGACAATTATCAGCCCCAGCATTTT. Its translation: CASSLDNYQPQHF.

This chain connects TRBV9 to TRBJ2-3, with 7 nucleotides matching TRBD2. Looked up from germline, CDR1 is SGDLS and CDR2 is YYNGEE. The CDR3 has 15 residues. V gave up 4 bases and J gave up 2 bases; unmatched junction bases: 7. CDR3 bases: TGTGCCAGCAGCACTGGACTAGTCCCCACAGATACGCAGTATTTT. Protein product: CASSTGLVPTDTQYF.

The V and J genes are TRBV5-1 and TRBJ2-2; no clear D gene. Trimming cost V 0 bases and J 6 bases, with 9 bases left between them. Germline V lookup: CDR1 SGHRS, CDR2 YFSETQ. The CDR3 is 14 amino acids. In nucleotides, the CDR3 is TGCGCCAGCAGCTTGGAGGCCCCACCCGGGGAGCTGTTTTTT. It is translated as CASSLEAPPGELFF.

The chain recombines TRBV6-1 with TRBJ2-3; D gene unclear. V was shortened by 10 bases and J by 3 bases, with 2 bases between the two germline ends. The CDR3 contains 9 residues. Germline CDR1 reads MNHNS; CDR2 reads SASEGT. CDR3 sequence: CAITDTQYF. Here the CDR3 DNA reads TGTGCCATTACAGATACGCAGTATTTT.

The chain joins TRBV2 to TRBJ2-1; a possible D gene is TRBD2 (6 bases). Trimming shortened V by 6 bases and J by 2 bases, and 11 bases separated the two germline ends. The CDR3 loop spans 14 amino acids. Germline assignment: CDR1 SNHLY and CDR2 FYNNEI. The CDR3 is CASSRDSPYNEQFF. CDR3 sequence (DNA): TGTGCCAGCAGCCGGGACTCCCCCTACAATGAGCAGTTCTTC. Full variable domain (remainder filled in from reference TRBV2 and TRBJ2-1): EPEVTQTPSHQVTQMGQEVILRCVPISNHLYFYWYRQILGQKVEFLVSFYNNEISEKSEIFDDQFSVERPDGSNFTLKIRSTKLEDSAMYFCASSRDSPYNEQFFGPGTRLTVL.

In nucleotides, the CDR3 is TGCGCCAGCAGCTTGAGGGGGTATGACACTGAAGCTTTCTTT. This codes for CASSLRGYDTEAFF. The chain uses TRBV5-1 and TRBJ1-1, with D perhaps matching TRBD1 (6 bases). V lost 1 base to trimming and J lost 3 bases, with 10 bases between them. Germline assignment: CDR1 SGHRS and CDR2 YFSETQ. The CDR3 totals 14 residues.

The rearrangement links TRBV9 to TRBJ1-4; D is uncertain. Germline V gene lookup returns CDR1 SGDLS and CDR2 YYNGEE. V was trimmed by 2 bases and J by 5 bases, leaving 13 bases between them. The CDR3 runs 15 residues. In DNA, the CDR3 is TGTGCCAGCAGCGTGGGCCTCCTTGGAAATGAAAAACTGTTTTTT. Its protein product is CASSVGLLGNEKLFF.

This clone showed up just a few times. The CDR3 DNA is TGCGCCAGCAGTGAGCCCTCACAACCCTACGAGCAGTACTTC. Its protein product is CASSEPSQPYEQYF. The genes are TRBV10-1 and TRBJ2-7; no clear D gene. There are 14 residues in the CDR3. V gave up 2 bases and J gave up 2 bases, with 10 bases separating them. Germline-derived CDR1 and CDR2 are WNHNN and SYGVQD (reference sequence).

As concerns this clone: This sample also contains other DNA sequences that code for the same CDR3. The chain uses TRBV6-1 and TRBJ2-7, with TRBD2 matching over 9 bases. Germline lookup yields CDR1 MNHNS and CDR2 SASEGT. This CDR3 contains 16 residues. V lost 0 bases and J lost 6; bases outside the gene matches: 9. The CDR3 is CASSEARRGGWGEQYF. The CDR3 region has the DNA TGTGCCAGCAGTGAAGCGCGGCGGGGGGGTTGGGGCGAGCAGTACTTC.